Listed here are 26 T cell receptor beta chains from one sample, sequenced in a study of a mutant IDH1 vaccine in newly diagnosed glioma. These TCRs are of unknown antigen specificity. Profiling relied on immunoSEQ multiplex PCR, and the TCRdb table lists in-frame clones only, not all of them. The data show tens of thousands of clones, roughly nine tenths seen once. The time point was: week 5, during vaccination. In the vaccine, a single dose held 300 ug of the mutant IDH1 20-mer peptide, along with topical imiquimod. The input for sequencing was PBMCs, taken from a glioma patient whose treatment included an IDH1 peptide vaccine. The receptors come from a woman aged 45-59 years with glioma.

This clone has a single count. The chain joins TRBV4-1 to TRBJ1-4, with D possibly TRBD1 on 5 matching bases. The CDR3 is made up of 15 amino acids. Trimming removed 3 bases from V and 6 bases from J, with 14 bases in between. Germline V gene sequence: CDR1 MGHRA, CDR2 YSYEKL. CDR3 nucleotide sequence: TGCGCCAGCAGCCAGGCCGGGACGGGACATGAAAAACTGTTTTTT. Translation gives CASSQAGTGHEKLFF.

V gene TRBV10-3 combines with J gene TRBJ1-5; D is ambiguous. CDR3 length: 15 amino acids. Germline values: CDR1 ENHRY, CDR2 SYGVKD. Trimming took off 3 bases at V and 1 base at J, with 10 bases between the two ends. CDR3 in amino acids: CAISDPTGSNQPQHF. CDR3 sequence (DNA): TGTGCCATCAGTGACCCGACGGGGAGCAATCAGCCCCAGCATTTT.

The chain is built from TRBV6-5 and TRBJ1-5; the D gene is possibly TRBD1 (5 bases). Germline V gives CDR1 MNHEY, CDR2 SVGAGI. This CDR3 comprises 13 residues. V was trimmed by 10 bases and J by 2 bases, leaving 12 bases between them. For the CDR3, the DNA is TGTGCCACCCAGGGATTCGGCAATCAGCCCCAGCATTTT. This gives the protein CATQGFGNQPQHF.

The V gene is TRBV10-3, the J gene TRBJ1-1; no definite D call. The CDR3 covers 14 residues. Trimming shortened V by 5 bases and J by 4 bases, and 14 bases separated the two germline ends. The germline gives CDR1 ENHRY, CDR2 SYGVKD. The CDR3 coding sequence is TGTGCCATCAGTAGTGAAGGCGGGCCCACTGAAGCTTTCTTT. Protein sequence: CAISSEGGPTEAFF.

The chain is built from TRBV28 and TRBJ2-7, with 7 bases identical to TRBD1. After removal of 7 bases from V and 0 bases from J, the junction contained 6 bases not matched to a gene. The CDR3 totals 14 residues. Germline CDR1 reads MDHEN; CDR2 reads SYDVKM. The CDR3 sequence is CASTQQGTSYEQYF. The CDR3 DNA reads TGTGCCAGCACGCAACAGGGGACCTCCTACGAGCAGTACTTC.

This clone occurred once. This chain uses TRBV10-3 with TRBJ2-5; 14 nucleotides align to TRBD2. The CDR3 is 17 amino acids. CDR1 and CDR2 (germline): ENHRY, SYGVKD. J gave up 8 bases and V 3 bases, and 11 bases lay outside the gene matches. The CDR3 DNA follows: TGTGCCATCAGTGATGGGACTAGCGGGAGTCTGGGGTTAACCCAGTACTTC. This sequence encodes CAISDGTSGSLGLTQYF.

This rearrangement joins TRBV10-3 to TRBJ2-7, with 8 bases lining up with TRBD1. The germline V gene encodes CDR1 ENHRY and CDR2 SYGVKD. The CDR3 runs 14 residues. V was clipped by 6 bases and J by 3 bases; unmatched bases: 7. In DNA form, the CDR3 reads TGTGCCATCAGAGTGACAGGGGCGAGCTACGAGCAGTACTTC. Its translation: CAIRVTGASYEQYF.

V usage is TRBV21-1 and J usage is TRBJ2-3. TRBV21-1 is termed a pseudogene. The length of the CDR3 is 20 residues. In DNA form, the CDR3 reads TGTGCCAGCAGCAAAACAACCTCCCGGCAGCCCAACCTTCTGACAGATACGCAGTATTTT. Amino acids: CASSKTTSRQPNLLTDTQYF.

The chain links TRBV5-5 to TRBJ1-2; D is possibly TRBD1 (6 bases). Trimming stripped 0 bases from V and 0 bases from J, with 9 bases between. There are 15 residues in the CDR3. Germline CDR1 SGHKS, CDR2 YYEKEE (reference sequence). In DNA, the CDR3 is TGTGCCAGCAGCTTGGAGGGACACTCTAACTATGGCTACACCTTC. Protein: CASSLEGHSNYGYTF.

Here the CDR3 DNA reads TGTGCCAGCAGACAACCGGGACAGGGGTCCTACAATGAGCAGTTCTTC. It translates to CASRQPGQGSYNEQFF. The V gene is TRBV21-1, the J gene TRBJ2-1; the table's TRBD1 call for D was not verified on the DNA. TRBV21-1 is noted as a pseudogene. The CDR3 totals 16 residues.

This clone appeared once. This chain uses TRBV28 with TRBJ2-3; TRBD2 matches at 13 bases. CDR1 MDHEN and CDR2 SYDVKM come from the germline V gene. After removal of 6 bases from V and 14 bases from J, the junction contained 17 bases not matched to a gene. The CDR3 loop spans 16 amino acids. In nucleotides, the CDR3 is TGTGCCAGCAGCTCCGGACTAGCGGGAGTGATGGTTCTGGGGTATTTT. Translated, it gives CASSSGLAGVMVLGYF.

The chain couples TRBV6-5 to TRBJ2-5, with TRBD1 as a possible D gene (5 bases). Trimming removed 5 bases from V and 7 bases from J, with 17 bases in between. The CDR3 totals 14 residues. In germline, CDR1 is MNHEY, CDR2 SVGAGI. The CDR3 coding sequence is TGTGCCAGCAGTCCACGTCGGCAGGGCGGGACCCAGTACTTC. It codes for CASSPRRQGGTQYF.

This clone was counted a single time. The DNA of the CDR3 is TGTGCCAGCAGTTTGAACGAGGCAGGGACCTACGAGCAGTACTTC. Residues: CASSLNEAGTYEQYF. The chain recombines TRBV27 with TRBJ2-7, with D tentatively TRBD1 (5 bases). CDR1 and CDR2 from the germline V gene are MNHEY and SMNVEV (reference sequence). Trimming removed 3 bases at V and 2 bases at J, with 14 bases between. The CDR3 is 15 amino acids.

The chain links TRBV5-1 to TRBJ1-1, with TRBD1 matching over 7 bases. Germline V gives CDR1 SGHRS, CDR2 YFSETQ. Trimming removed 1 base from V and 7 bases from J; junction bases left unmatched: 7. This CDR3 comprises 14 residues. CDR3: CASSLNRGGLEAFF. CDR3 nucleotides: TGCGCCAGCAGCTTGAACAGGGGCGGTCTTGAAGCTTTCTTT.

J is TRBJ1-1 and V is TRBV11-3; D not resolved. The CDR3 extends over 13 amino acids. Trimming took off 4 bases at V and 0 bases at J, with 6 bases between the two ends. CDR1 and CDR2 (germline): SGHNT, YENEEA. CDR3 amino acids: CASSSALNTEAFF. The CDR3 nucleotides read TGTGCCAGCAGCTCCGCATTGAACACTGAAGCTTTCTTT.

V is TRBV28 and J is TRBJ1-1, with TRBD1 as a possible D gene (5 bases). The length of the CDR3 is 15 residues. The germline V and J ends were trimmed by 2 bases and 1 base, with 11 bases remaining between them. Germline V gene lookup returns CDR1 MDHEN and CDR2 SYDVKM. CDR3: CASSLAGVGNTEAFF. In DNA form, the CDR3 reads TGTGCCAGCAGTTTAGCGGGGGTCGGGAACACTGAAGCTTTCTTT.

The sample holds one count of this clone. The chain couples TRBV19 to TRBJ2-2; TRBD2 might be the D (6 bases). V shed 4 bases and J shed 6 bases, with 9 bases lying between them. The germline V gene has CDR1 LNHDA and CDR2 SQIVND (reference sequence). The CDR3 has 13 amino acids. This CDR3 reads CASSRTIAGELFF. In DNA form, the CDR3 reads TGTGCCAGTAGTAGGACTATCGCCGGGGAGCTGTTTTTT.

The chain is built from TRBV5-6 and TRBJ2-7; TRBD2 matches 14 bases. Germline values: CDR1 SGHDT, CDR2 YYEEEE. CDR3 length equals 15 residues. The ends lost 3 bases at V and 7 bases at J; junction bases unmatched: 6. CDR3 bases: TGTGCCAGCAGCTACGGGACTAGCGGGAGAGTGGAGCAGTACTTC. This codes for CASSYGTSGRVEQYF.

The chain recombines TRBV7-9 with TRBJ2-7; D remains ambiguous. This CDR3 region has 12 residues. The germline V gene has CDR1 SEHNR and CDR2 FQNEAQ (reference sequence). Between the trimmed V and J ends, which lost 6 bases and 3 bases, there was a span of 9 bases. CDR3 protein: CASSPRVYEQYF. The CDR3 nucleotides are TGTGCCAGCAGTCCCCGGGTCTACGAGCAGTACTTC.

The chain recombines TRBV11-2 with TRBJ2-5; maybe TRBD1 (6 bases). V lost 6 bases and J 5 bases, leaving 19 bases between the germline ends. Germline CDR1 is SGHAT and CDR2 is FQNNGV. The CDR3 has 15 amino acids. CDR3 nucleotides: TGTGCCAGCAGACACGTTTGGGGGCGAGTCGAGACCCAGTACTTC. Protein: CASRHVWGRVETQYF.

The V call is TRBV10-1, the J call TRBJ2-3; D is unresolved. The V and J ends lost 3 bases and 0 bases respectively, with 7 bases between them. Germline CDR1 WNHNN, CDR2 SYGVQD (reference sequence). The CDR3 extends over 14 amino acids. Here the CDR3 reads CASSEGTSTDTQYF. CDR3 sequence (DNA): TGCGCCAGCAGTGAAGGAACTAGCACAGATACGCAGTATTTT.

This chain connects TRBV10-2 to TRBJ1-2, with D uncertain. Trimming took off 9 bases at V and 4 bases at J, with 18 bases between the two ends. CDR1 is WSHSY, CDR2 SAAADI, per germline. This CDR3 is built from 14 residues. CDR3 sequence: CARSRYPITYGYTF. CDR3 nucleotide sequence: TGCGCCAGATCCCGCTACCCTATTACCTATGGCTACACCTTC.

V gene TRBV6-5 combines with J gene TRBJ2-3; D is possibly TRBD1 (6 bases). V was pared by 9 bases and J by 1 base, with 17 bases between. Germline-derived CDR1 and CDR2 are MNHEY and SVGAGI. The CDR3 totals 15 residues. In DNA, the CDR3 is TGTGCCAGTCGAAAAGGACAGTCGGGCACAGATACGCAGTATTTT. This sequence encodes CASRKGQSGTDTQYF.

This chain connects TRBV11-2 to TRBJ2-7; 8 bases align to TRBD1. J lost 7 bases, V lost 7 bases, and 9 bases had no gene match. The CDR3 runs to 13 residues. Looked up from germline, CDR1 is SGHAT and CDR2 is FQNNGV. CDR3 nucleotides: TGTGCCAGCAAAACAGGGGGGAAAGGAGAGCAGTACTTC. It codes for CASKTGGKGEQYF.

As concerns this clone: An end of the junction does not agree with germline; a read error may underlie this. This rearrangement joins TRBV7-7 to TRBJ1-5; TRBD1 might be the D (6 bases). Germline V CDR1 and CDR2: SSHAT, FNYEAQ (reference sequence). This CDR3 spans 15 amino acids. DNA for the CDR3: TGTGCTAGCAGCTTAGTACAGGGAGGGGATCAGCCCCAGCATTTT. Its translation is CASSLVQGGDQPQHF.

The V call is TRBV27, the J call TRBJ2-1, with TRBD1 matching over 7 bases. CDR3 length: 14 residues. J gave up 9 bases and V 5 bases, and 10 bases lay outside the gene matches. CDR1 and CDR2 (germline): MNHEY, SMNVEV (reference sequence). In nucleotides, the CDR3 is TGTGCCAGCAGTCTTGGACAGGTAGGAGGTGAGCAGTTCTTC. It translates to CASSLGQVGGEQFF.